This T cell receptor beta chain comes out of a study of T cell responses to AZD1222 COVID-19 vaccine. This CDR3 is 15 amino acids long. Germline V lookup: CDR1 MDHEN, CDR2 SYDVKM. Unmatched junction bases numbered 13, after V lost 10 bases and J lost 4 bases. A note on this clone: Its antigen is unknown.

General observations from the study: Seropositive AZD1222 recipients at baseline numbered only 5 or 6.

Sequencing used immunoSEQ multiplex PCR; TCRdb keeps in-frame clones, though not all of them. The table shows some 110,000 clones, with around 89% occurring only once. V is TRBV28 and J is TRBJ1-2; TRBD1 matches at 9 bases. The receptor was isolated from an adult who received the AZD1222 COVID-19 vaccine. The specimen was peripheral blood, collected 28 days after the second AZD1222 dose. The CDR3 coding sequence is TGTGCCACGACGAAACCCGGACAGGGGTCCTATGGCTACACCTTC. Amino acids: CATTKPGQGSYGYTF.